Below, one T cell receptor beta chain is given with its context. Its antigen target is currently unknown. Per-base qualities were not stored, and no clone one base away is much larger. The data were taken from a study of cytotoxic CD8 clonotypes in ibrutinib-treated CLL (dated by TCRdb to the early 2020s). Turning to the overall study: The cohort included approximately 15 treatment-naive and approximately twelve relapsed/refractory patients; about 18 were IGHV unmutated. Partial responses were observed in about 24 patients and complete responses in 2; after a median follow-up of around 68 months, remission was maintained in roughly 15 patients and progression was observed in approximately 12. Samples at response were collected after a median of approximately twelve months of treatment, with a range of roughly 6 to 40 months. Samples averaged approximately 250,000 productive templates and tens of thousands of productive rearrangements. Of the approximately 86 participants in the trial, roughly 26 had longitudinal samples available. Cryopreserved peripheral blood mononuclear cells were collected at three points: before therapy, at response, and at either sustained remission or disease progression.

For TCR beta library preparation, 1.5 to 2 micrograms of genomic DNA were isolated from cryopreserved PBMCs. Longitudinal blood samples from CLL patients on ibrutinib monotherapy were analyzed using high-throughput TCR beta sequencing. The patients took part in an open-label, single-center phase 2 trial of ibrutinib monotherapy. Study-wide conclusions, independent of this receptor: Sampling times were not matched between sustained-remission and progressing patients, and lymph node repertoires were not studied. Clonality increased at ibrutinib response, stayed stable in sustained remission, and fell back toward baseline at progression. Public clonotypes were rare and either shrank or stayed stable during treatment, and the rise in clonality at ibrutinib response reflected expansion of private clonotypes. Baseline clonality exceeded that of age-matched healthy donors and correlated strongly with circulating CD8+ T-cell counts.

The V end gives up 1 base and the J end 0 bases, leaving 10 bases in the junction not matched to a gene. Its CDR3 holds 18 amino acids, cysteine through phenylalanine. Only the CDR3 DNA stays, 54 bases, in frame from base 1. The germline V gene yields SGHTA for CDR1 and FQGNSA for CDR2. Each clonotype received, on average, 10x coverage in deep resolution sequencing performed on a MiSeq, where the target depth lay between 1 in 1 million and 1 in 200,000 T cells. The immunoSEQ hsTCRB Kit was used to generate the TCR beta libraries. The source study handled its data this way. The data were analyzed with ImmunoSEQ Analyzer and ImmunoSEQ Data Assistant, and V, D and J gene assignments followed IMGT definitions. Clonality, which ranges from 0 to 1, was calculated by subtracting the normalized Shannon entropy of productive rearrangement frequencies from one. Only overrepresented clonotypes making up at least 0.05% of the repertoire of each patient were included in the public clonotype analysis. More than ten age-matched healthy donor repertoires from immuneACCESS were used as controls for clonality. Not all clones reach the TCRdb copy of this immuneACCESS table, which keeps in-frame sequences only. Checked studies attribute under half of the gap to unresolved V genes and leave the rest unexplained. V and J calls and clone size are given by that table; D and trimming were obtained from the DNA. The sample table lists around 310,000 clones, approximately 80% of them with a count of one. 5.5% to 8% of the sample is in the top ten clones.

The TCR originated in a human donor with chronic lymphocytic leukemia. The specimen comprised PBMCs, sampled before ibrutinib treatment. The rearranged segments are TRBV7-2 and TRBJ2-5; 8 bases in between match TRBD1. The nucleotide sequence reads as follows: TGTGCCAGCAGCTTAGTACAGGGGGGTTGGACATACCAAGAGACCCAGTACTTC. Its translation is CASSLVQGGWTYQETQYF.